Listed below are T cell receptor beta chains from one sample, sequenced in a study of radiotherapy plus CTLA-4 blockade in lung cancer. Clones were sequenced by immunoSEQ multiplex PCR, and TCRdb holds only the in-frame ones, with some missing. The table records about 62,000 clones, 76% of them present only once. The sequencing used peripheral blood, collected from a patient treated with radiotherapy plus ipilimumab. These receptors all stem from a human donor with non-small cell lung cancer who had a complete response to radiotherapy plus ipilimumab. The conserved cysteine and the conserved F or W are not part of the CDR3 here. Clone size is given for some rows only: seen once, a few or many times, or a class if the clone is expanded.

v_call	clone_size	j_call	cdr3_aa
TRBV13	-	TRBJ2-1	ASSLRLAGINEQF
TRBV7-8	-	TRBJ2-7	ASSLTGTPHGEQY
TRBV30	-	TRBJ1-2	AWSAGGNGYT
TRBV2	few	TRBJ2-1	ASSEAWALEQF
TRBV6-4	-	TRBJ1-5	ASIQGGDRGRRSNQPQH
TRBV28	-	-	ASSLRGFETQY
TRBV30	-	TRBJ1-1	AWSMVLAEAF
TRBV19	-	TRBJ2-7	ASSIRQAPGEQY
TRBV6-1	-	TRBJ2-5	ASSGPGTGGWETQY
TRBV5-1	-	TRBJ2-1	ASSQGLAVYNEQF
TRBV2	-	TRBJ1-5	ATQLFRGGDQPQH
TRBV5-6	-	TRBJ1-1	ASSFGATREAF
TRBV2	-	TRBJ2-3	ASSPGGTVRADTQY
TRBV21-1	-	TRBJ2-7	ASSPPVYEQY
TRBV7-2	once	TRBJ2-7	ASSLGQGTGIYEQY
TRBV19	few	TRBJ1-3	ASSEDSSGNTIY
TRBV30	-	TRBJ1-6	ARQGQPDSPLH
TRBV5-1	-	TRBJ2-4	ASSFGIPKHIQY
TRBV27	few	TRBJ1-2	ASSSVDRELDYGYT
TRBV12-2	-	TRBJ1-5	ARAGRNQPQH
TRBV5-5	-	TRBJ1-5	ASSSGQYSNQPQH
TRBV6-5	-	TRBJ2-7	ASRYKQGSYEQY
TRBV18	-	TRBJ1-2	ASSPPDRGRVYT
TRBV5-5	once	TRBJ2-2	ASSIRTGGPGELF
TRBV28	-	TRBJ2-3	ASSFHPQGNADTQY
TRBV5-1	once	TRBJ1-1	ASSSGMMNTEAF
TRBV5-3	-	TRBJ1-4	ARSPHGERMF
TRBV28	once	-	ATTKRISYEQY
TRBV6-1	-	TRBJ2-1	AHRRGTNEQF
TRBV11-2	-	TRBJ2-3	ASSATSGGDGTQY
TRBV6-1	few	TRBJ2-3	ASSRPGQGVDTQY
TRBV18	-	TRBJ1-5	ASSPAEISNQPQH
TRBV2	-	TRBJ2-7	ASSEAGTRASEQY
TRBV5-8	-	TRBJ2-7	ASSRAGQSRPYEQY
TRBV7-2	-	TRBJ2-2	ASRPNRGNTGELF
TRBV6-1	-	TRBJ1-6	ASKRQGFYNSPLH
TRBV6-5	-	TRBJ2-2	ASKSGGTGELF
TRBV6-5	-	TRBJ1-1	ASQLVGAEAF
TRBV6-5	-	TRBJ1-4	ASSKDRGKLF
TRBV5-8	-	TRBJ2-3	ASSGGTRRTDTQY
TRBV14	-	TRBJ2-7	ASSQGPGLGLSEQY
TRBV14	few	TRBJ2-7	ASSQGRLFSGSSYEQY
TRBV5-1	-	TRBJ2-3	ASRTGTGETDTQY
TRBV28	-	TRBJ1-1	ASSLAQGKAF
TRBV27	-	TRBJ1-4	ASSSGVSPEKLF
TRBV6-4	-	TRBJ2-1	ASRPRRHEQF
TRBV6-6	-	TRBJ1-1	ASSSTANTEAF
TRBV7-9	few	TRBJ1-3	ASSPQRGRGGNTIY
TRBV15	-	TRBJ1-2	ATSRDDRNYGYT
TRBV19	-	TRBJ1-2	ASSIGIGVYGYT
TRBV5-8	few	TRBJ2-1	ASSALPTSGYNEQF